Presented here are 21 T cell receptor beta chains from one specimen sequenced in a study of shared clonotypes between healthy human individuals. Profiling relied on immunoSEQ multiplex PCR, and the TCRdb table lists in-frame clones only, not all of them. Of about 2,100,000 clones detected, around 93% appear once; the ten largest clones hold more than 1.5%. The naive CD8 fraction comprised CD45RO-negative cells positively selected for CCR7 and excluded terminally differentiated effector memory CD45RA+ cells. The sequenced sample was naive CD8+ T cells from PBMCs. Every receptor here comes from a man aged 18 to 35 in good health. Some clones in this sample may be carry-over from other donors' samples.

This clone was seen only once. Here the CDR3 reads CASSARTGVNYEQYF. The CDR3 nucleotides read TGTGCCAGCAGTGCCCGGACAGGGGTTAACTACGAGCAGTACTTC. The chain has TRBV27 and TRBJ2-7, with 9 bases identical to TRBD1. V was clipped by 5 bases and J by 3 bases; unmatched bases: 8. This CDR3 is built from 15 residues. Germline loops: CDR1 MNHEY, CDR2 SMNVEV (reference sequence).

The CDR3 loop is CASSHGPGTENPRYEQYF. The CDR3 DNA follows: TGTGCCAGCAGCCACGGACCCGGGACAGAGAACCCCCGCTACGAGCAGTACTTC. The chain combines TRBV14 with TRBJ2-7, with 7 nucleotides matching TRBD1. The V gene end was trimmed by 3 bases and the J gene end by 3 bases; junction bases not matched to a gene: 17. Germline CDR1 and CDR2: SGHDN and FVKESK. The CDR3 sequence is 18 residues long.

The chain uses TRBV11-2 and TRBJ2-3; TRBD2 aligns across 8 bases. Trimming cost V 5 bases and J 6 bases; bases outside gene matches: 22. Germline CDR1 is SGHAT and CDR2 is FQNNGV. The CDR3 runs 19 residues. In nucleotides, the CDR3 is TGTGCCAGCAGCCCTAGACCCCGGACTAGCATGTGGGAAGGGGATACGCAGTATTTT. Its protein product is CASSPRPRTSMWEGDTQYF.

The chain joins TRBV6-5 to TRBJ1-1; 8 bases align to TRBD1. The CDR3 totals 15 residues. Trimming at V came to 6 bases and at J to 1 base, leaving 7 bases not matched to a gene. Germline V gives CDR1 MNHEY, CDR2 SVGAGI. The CDR3 coding sequence is TGTGCCAGCAGCTTCTGGACAGGGTCGAACACTGAAGCTTTCTTT. This codes for CASSFWTGSNTEAFF.

The J gene is TRBJ2-1, the V gene TRBV29-1, with D possibly TRBD1 on 6 matching bases. Germline V gives CDR1 SQVTM, CDR2 ANQGSEA. The CDR3 is 11 residues long. V gave up 8 bases and J gave up 7 bases, with 12 bases separating them. CDR3 coding DNA: TGCAGCTCACCCCAGGGGAATGAGCAGTTCTTC. Protein sequence: CSSPQGNEQFF.

The rearrangement uses TRBV10-3 and TRBJ2-7; D is ambiguous. V lost 4 bases and J lost 2, with 15 bases in between. The CDR3 spans 15 residues. Germline V gives CDR1 ENHRY, CDR2 SYGVKD. DNA for the CDR3: TGTGCCATCAGTGGCACCCGGCAGCCGACCTACGAGCAGTACTTC. Amino acid sequence: CAISGTRQPTYEQYF.

The V call is TRBV28, the J call TRBJ2-5; TRBD1 agrees at 7 bases. The J call is in doubt because the DNA end fits TRBJ2-7 better. This CDR3 is 13 amino acids long. Germline V gives CDR1 MDHEN, CDR2 SYDVKM. The CDR3 DNA follows: TGTGCCAGCAGGGGACAGCTCACCTACGAGCAGTACTTC. It specifies CASRGQLTYEQYF.

The chain links TRBV5-6 to TRBJ1-3, with no clear D. Germline CDR1 reads SGHDT; CDR2 reads YYEEEE. This CDR3 is 14 amino acids long. Deletions cut 4 bases from V and 0 bases from J, with 8 bases between. CDR3 coding DNA: TGTGCCAGCAGCCTACAGAGCTCTGGAAACACCATATATTTT. Protein: CASSLQSSGNTIYF.

Regarding this clone: This specimen includes other DNA sequences encoding the same CDR3. This chain's CDR3 is CASSLGTDYGYTF. CDR3 nucleotide sequence: TGTGCCAGCAGTCTAGGGACTGACTATGGCTACACCTTC. The V and J genes are TRBV27 and TRBJ1-2, with D possibly TRBD1 on 5 matching bases. The CDR3 has 13 amino acids. V dropped 5 bases and J dropped 3 bases, with 10 bases sitting between them. Looked up from germline, CDR1 is MNHEY and CDR2 is SMNVEV (reference sequence).

V and J are TRBV27 and TRBJ2-1; the D is unclear. V was shortened by 3 bases and J by 5 bases, with 8 bases between the two germline ends. This CDR3 is 13 amino acids long. The germline CDR1 and CDR2 sequences are MNHEY and SMNVEV (reference sequence). CDR3 DNA sequence: TGTGCCAGCAGTTTGTATCTCAACAATGAGCAGTTCTTC. Encoded protein: CASSLYLNNEQFF.

The chain has TRBV27 and TRBJ2-7; 10 nucleotides line up with TRBD1. The CDR3 runs 17 residues. The germline CDR1 and CDR2 sequences are MNHEY and SMNVEV (reference sequence). Trimming at V came to 5 bases and at J to 4 bases, leaving 14 bases not matched to a gene. The DNA for the CDR3 is TGTGCCAGCAGTGGGGGGCCGGGACAGGGGTTCGTTTACGAGCAGTACTTC. Translated, it gives CASSGGPGQGFVYEQYF.

This clone was observed once. The chain is built from TRBV6-5 and TRBJ2-2, with TRBD1 as a possible D gene (6 bases). This CDR3 has 13 residues. Per germline, CDR1 MNHEY and CDR2 SVGAGI. Trimming stripped 2 bases from V and 6 bases from J, with 7 bases between. The DNA for the CDR3 is TGTGCCAGCAGTTACACAGGGCCCGGGGAGCTGTTTTTT. Residues: CASSYTGPGELFF.

V and J are TRBV5-6 and TRBJ2-5; D could derive from TRBD1 or TRBD2 (5 bases each). CDR1 and CDR2 (germline): SGHDT, YYEEEE. V lost 4 bases and J 7 bases, leaving 17 bases between the germline ends. This CDR3 comprises 14 residues. The CDR3: CASSTGRAAVTQYF. The CDR3 DNA reads TGTGCCAGCAGCACGGGACGGGCTGCGGTGACCCAGTACTTC.

The V gene is TRBV18, the J gene TRBJ2-7, with 9 bases identical to TRBD1. This CDR3 is built from 14 residues. The germline CDR1 and CDR2 sequences are KGHSH and LQKENI. V was pared by 5 bases and J by 3 bases, with 5 bases of the junction left unmatched. The CDR3 bases are TGTGCCAGCTCAGGGGACAGGGCCGGCTACGAGCAGTACTTC. This sequence encodes CASSGDRAGYEQYF. Full variable domain (missing parts from reference TRBV18 and TRBJ2-7): NAGVMQNPRHLVRRRGQEARLRCSPMKGHSHVYWYRQLPEEGLKFMVYLQKENIIDESGMPKERFSAEFPKEGPSILRIQQVVRGDSAAYFCASSGDRAGYEQYFGPGTRLTVT.

The chain recombines TRBV28 with TRBJ1-1; a possible D gene is TRBD1 (5 bases). The CDR3 has 14 amino acids. Trimming pared 2 bases from V and 10 bases from J, leaving 17 bases between. From germline, CDR1 is MDHEN and CDR2 SYDVKM. CDR3: CASSLHRDPRLAFF. The DNA of the CDR3 is TGTGCCAGCAGTTTACACCGGGACCCCCGTTTAGCTTTCTTT.

The table lists this clone with a count of one. The J gene is TRBJ2-3, the V gene TRBV4-3; 7 nucleotides agree with TRBD2. Losses at the gene ends were 1 base for V and 3 bases for J; bases not matched to a gene: 4. The CDR3 consists of 15 residues. Looked up from germline, CDR1 is LGHNA and CDR2 is YSLEER. In DNA form, the CDR3 reads TGCGCCAGCAGCCAAGTCCTAGCGGCGACAGATACGCAGTATTTT. Its protein is CASSQVLAATDTQYF.

This rearrangement joins TRBV27 to TRBJ2-1; D is perhaps TRBD2 (5 bases). The CDR3 is made up of 15 amino acids. V lost 5 bases, J lost 4 bases, and 15 bases lay in between. The germline V gene encodes CDR1 MNHEY and CDR2 SMNVEV (reference sequence). CDR3 protein: CASSRRDGPYNEQFF. The CDR3 DNA follows: TGTGCCAGCAGTCGACGGGATGGACCGTACAATGAGCAGTTCTTC.

The chain is built from TRBV6-4 and TRBJ2-3, with 7 bases fitting TRBD2. J was trimmed by 0 bases and V by 6 bases; bases with no gene match: 6. The germline V gene encodes CDR1 MRHNA and CDR2 SNTAGT. CDR3 length: 15 amino acids. The CDR3 spells CASSPSGSSTDTQYF. CDR3 nucleotide sequence: TGTGCCAGCAGCCCTAGCGGTTCTAGCACAGATACGCAGTATTTT.

V and J are TRBV27 and TRBJ1-1, with 11 positions matching TRBD1. Germline CDR1 is MNHEY and CDR2 is SMNVEV (reference sequence). The CDR3 runs 17 residues. J lost 3 bases, V lost 5 bases, and 11 bases had no gene match. The CDR3 DNA is TGTGCCAGCAGTGCTTCGGTCGGGGACAGGGGGGACACTGAAGCTTTCTTT. Its translation: CASSASVGDRGDTEAFF.

V gene TRBV14 combines with J gene TRBJ1-3; D gene ambiguous. The V gene's germline CDR1 is SGHDN and CDR2 FVKESK. The CDR3 is made up of 14 amino acids. V was trimmed by 0 bases and J by 8 bases, leaving 11 bases between them. CDR3 DNA: TGTGCCAGCAGCCAAGAAAGGAGGGCGGACACCATATATTTT. It yields the protein CASSQERRADTIYF.

This chain links TRBV7-9 with TRBJ1-1; D perhaps matches TRBD1 (5 bases). Per the germline V gene, CDR1 is SEHNR and CDR2 is FQNEAQ (reference sequence). The ends were cut back, 0 bases at V and 5 bases at J, with 13 bases in the middle. The CDR3 length is 15 residues. CDR3 loop: CASSLAGGSATEAFF. CDR3 DNA sequence: TGTGCCAGCAGCTTAGCCGGGGGGTCCGCGACTGAAGCTTTCTTT.